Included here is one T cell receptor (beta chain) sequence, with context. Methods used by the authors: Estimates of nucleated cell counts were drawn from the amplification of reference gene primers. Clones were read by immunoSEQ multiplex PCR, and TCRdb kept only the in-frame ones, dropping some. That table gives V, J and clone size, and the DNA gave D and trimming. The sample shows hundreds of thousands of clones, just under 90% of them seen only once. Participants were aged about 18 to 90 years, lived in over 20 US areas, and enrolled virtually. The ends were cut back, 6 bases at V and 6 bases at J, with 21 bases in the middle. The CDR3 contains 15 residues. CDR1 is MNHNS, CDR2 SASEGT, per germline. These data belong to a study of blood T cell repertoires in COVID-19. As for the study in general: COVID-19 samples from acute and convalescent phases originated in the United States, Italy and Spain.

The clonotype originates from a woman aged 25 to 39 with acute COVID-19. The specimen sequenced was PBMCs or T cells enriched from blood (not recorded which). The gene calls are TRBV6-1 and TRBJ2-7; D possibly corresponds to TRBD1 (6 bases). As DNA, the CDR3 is TGTGCCAGCAGCCACCTAACAGGGAAGTTGGGCGAGCAGTACTTC. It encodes CASSHLTGKLGEQYF.